One and the same sample provided the 25 T cell receptor beta chains below, sequenced in a study of blood T cell repertoires in COVID-19. Sequenced by immunoSEQ multiplex PCR; TCRdb stores in-frame clones only, minus some. This sample carries more than 40,000 clones, 86% of them seen once, and the ten largest clones take less than 3%. The sequencing sample was made of peripheral blood. Receptors originate from a woman older than 75 with acute or convalescent COVID-19.

The chain joins TRBV2 to TRBJ2-3; 9 nucleotides align to TRBD2. Germline lookup yields CDR1 SNHLY and CDR2 FYNNEI. The V gene end was trimmed by 8 bases and the J gene end by 1 base; junction bases not matched to a gene: 7. This CDR3 is built from 15 residues. CDR3 sequence reads: CASGSSSGGTDTQYF. CDR3 coding DNA: TGTGCCAGCGGATCTTCTAGCGGGGGCACAGATACGCAGTATTTT.

The chain links TRBV5-1 to TRBJ1-5; 7 bases align to TRBD1. Germline values: CDR1 SGHRS, CDR2 YFSETQ. V lost 0 bases and J lost 1; bases outside the gene matches: 4. This CDR3 contains 16 residues. CDR3 sequence reads: CASSLGGGGSNQPQHF. CDR3 DNA sequence: TGCGCCAGCAGCTTGGGAGGGGGCGGAAGCAATCAGCCCCAGCATTTT.

This clone showed up just a few times. The V and J genes are TRBV5-1 and TRBJ1-1, with D hard to call. The ends were cut back, 0 bases at V and 8 bases at J, with 14 bases in the middle. This CDR3 is built from 14 residues. CDR1 is SGHRS, CDR2 YFSETQ, per germline. CDR3: CASSLENVIGEAFF. CDR3 DNA sequence: TGCGCCAGCAGCTTGGAGAACGTGATCGGGGAAGCTTTCTTT.

This chain uses TRBV5-4 with TRBJ2-1, with TRBD1 identical over 11 bases. J gave up 1 base and V 3 bases, and 6 bases lay outside the gene matches. The germline V gene has CDR1 SGHNT and CDR2 YYREEE (reference sequence). This CDR3 contains 17 residues. The CDR3 loop is CASSSGTGGGSYNEQFF. DNA of the CDR3: TGTGCCAGCAGCTCCGGGACAGGGGGGGGATCCTACAATGAGCAGTTCTTC.

The chain combines TRBV10-3 with TRBJ2-7; 7 positions match TRBD1. There are 12 residues in the CDR3. Per the germline V gene, CDR1 is ENHRY and CDR2 is SYGVKD. The V and J ends lost 2 bases and 9 bases, in that order; junction bases with no gene match: 4. The CDR3 is CAISEDRALQYF. The DNA of the CDR3 is TGTGCCATCAGTGAGGACAGGGCATTGCAGTACTTC.

The gene calls are TRBV11-2 and TRBJ2-3; 10 bases match TRBD1. After removal of 5 bases from V and 5 bases from J, the junction contained 10 bases not matched to a gene. CDR1 and CDR2 (germline): SGHAT, FQNNGV. The CDR3 is 16 amino acids. CDR3 DNA: TGTGCCAGCAGCAACCCCGGGACAGGGGTTAGAGATACGCAGTATTTT. Translation gives CASSNPGTGVRDTQYF.

The gene calls are TRBV6-1 and TRBJ1-1; D is possibly TRBD1 (6 bases). Germline V gene lookup returns CDR1 MNHNS and CDR2 SASEGT. The CDR3 contains 15 residues. V lost 3 bases, J lost 0 bases, and 11 bases lay in between. The CDR3 region is CASSDRDILNTEAFF. As DNA, the CDR3 is TGTGCCAGCAGTGACCGGGACATTTTGAACACTGAAGCTTTCTTT.

The gene calls are TRBV18 and TRBJ1-1; 8 bases line up with TRBD1. CDR1 and CDR2 (germline): KGHSH, LQKENI. V was pared by 1 base and J by 4 bases, with 5 bases of the junction left unmatched. This CDR3 is built from 15 residues. In DNA, the CDR3 is TGTGCCAGCTCACCACGCAGGGGGCCTGGCACTGAAGCTTTCTTT. It yields the protein CASSPRRGPGTEAFF.

This chain links TRBV11-2 with TRBJ1-2, with D perhaps matching TRBD1 (5 bases). The germline V gene encodes CDR1 SGHAT and CDR2 FQNNGV. The CDR3 runs 15 residues. V lost 0 bases, J lost 4 bases, and 12 bases lay in between. The CDR3 nucleotides read TGTGCCAGCAGCTTAGATACCCAGGGTCGCTATGGCTACACCTTC. This codes for CASSLDTQGRYGYTF.

This sequence joins TRBV5-1 and TRBJ2-5, with a possible D match to TRBD1 (5 bases). The CDR3 consists of 14 residues. V was trimmed by 4 bases and J by 1 base, leaving 11 bases between them. Germline V CDR1 and CDR2: SGHRS, YFSETQ. The DNA for the CDR3 is TGCGCCAGCAGCCCTCGACAGCCCCAAGAGACCCAGTACTTC. It specifies CASSPRQPQETQYF.

This clone has a handful of counts. The V gene is TRBV4-1, the J gene TRBJ1-6; D not certain. Trimming took 1 base from V and 4 from J, leaving 11 bases between them. The CDR3 has 16 amino acids. The germline V gene has CDR1 MGHRA and CDR2 YSYEKL. CDR3 DNA sequence: TGCGCCAGCAGCCAAGGCCTGGGAGGGTATAATTCACCCCTCCACTTT. It yields the protein CASSQGLGGYNSPLHF.

The V gene is TRBV14, the J gene TRBJ1-2; 8 positions match TRBD1. CDR1 and CDR2 from the germline V gene are SGHDN and FVKESK. Losses at the gene ends were 1 base for V and 7 bases for J; bases not matched to a gene: 5. CDR3 size: 14 residues. The CDR3 reads CASSQGQGAIGYTF. DNA for the CDR3: TGTGCCAGCAGCCAAGGGCAGGGGGCGATTGGCTACACCTTC.

The V call is TRBV30, the J call TRBJ2-7; D perhaps matches TRBD1 (5 bases). V was trimmed by 0 bases and J by 1 base, leaving 7 bases between them. CDR3 length: 13 residues. The germline CDR1 and CDR2 sequences are GTSNPN and SVGIG (reference sequence). In DNA, the CDR3 is TGTGCCTGGAGTGTAGGGGAATCCTACGAGCAGTACTTC. This sequence encodes CAWSVGESYEQYF.

This chain links TRBV6-2 or TRBV6-3 with TRBJ2-1, with 8 bases that match TRBD1. Germline V gene data show CDR1 as MNHEY and CDR2 as SVGEGT. The CDR3 loop spans 17 amino acids. The trim removed 6 bases at V and 0 bases at J, leaving 10 bases unmatched. In DNA, the CDR3 is TGTGCCAGCAGCCCTCGACAGGGGAAGAGCTCCTACAATGAGCAGTTCTTC. It codes for CASSPRQGKSSYNEQFF.

This clone was found a few times. V gene TRBV7-9 combines with J gene TRBJ1-4; maybe TRBD1 (5 bases). V gave up 4 bases and J gave up 10 bases, with 16 bases separating them. This CDR3 region has 14 residues. Germline CDR1 SEHNR, CDR2 FQNEAQ (reference sequence). CDR3 loop: CASSYTYTGGKLFF. CDR3 nucleotide sequence: TGTGCCAGCAGCTATACCTACACCGGGGGAAAACTGTTTTTT. The variable domain in full, with the rest retrieved from reference TRBV7-9 and TRBJ1-4, is DTGVSQNPRHKITKRGQNVTFRCDPISEHNRLYWYRQTLGQGPEFLTYFQNEAQLEKSRLLSDRFSAERPKGSFSTLEIQRTEQGDSAMYLCASSYTYTGGKLFFGSGTQLSVL.

The genes are TRBV12-3 or TRBV12-4 and TRBJ1-1; D is uncertain. V was shortened by 3 bases and J by 7 bases, with 6 bases between the two germline ends. There are 11 residues in the CDR3. The DNA of the CDR3 is TGTGCCAGCAGTTTCGCCAGTGAAGCTTTCTTT. Its protein is CASSFASEAFF.

The chain recombines TRBV5-1 with TRBJ2-7, with 10 bases identical to TRBD2. The germline gives CDR1 SGHRS, CDR2 YFSETQ. J lost 0 bases, V lost 0 bases, and 0 bases had no gene match. The CDR3 sequence is 15 residues long. CDR3 coding DNA: TGCGCCAGCAGCTTGGGGACTAGCGGCTCCTACGAGCAGTACTTC. Amino acids: CASSLGTSGSYEQYF.

The rearrangement joins TRBV5-1 to TRBJ1-5; weak D call: TRBD1 (5 bases). The CDR3 runs to 14 residues. Trimming stripped 0 bases from V and 6 bases from J, with 10 bases between. Germline V gene lookup returns CDR1 SGHRS and CDR2 YFSETQ. In DNA form, the CDR3 reads TGCGCCAGCAGCTTGGTAGGGGATAGTCAGCCCCAGCATTTT. It is translated as CASSLVGDSQPQHF.

The V and J genes are TRBV2 and TRBJ1-5, with TRBD1 matching 7 bases. CDR1 SNHLY and CDR2 FYNNEI come from the germline V gene. The CDR3 runs to 14 residues. Germline trimming cut 7 bases from V and 2 bases from J; bases unmatched to any gene: 5. CDR3 in amino acids: CASTKDRGNQPQHF. The CDR3 nucleotides read TGTGCCAGCACCAAAGACAGGGGCAATCAGCCCCAGCATTTT.

The chain is built from TRBV18 and TRBJ1-2, with 8 bases lining up with TRBD1. V was clipped by 3 bases and J by 8 bases; unmatched bases: 11. This CDR3 has 15 amino acids. The germline CDR1 and CDR2 sequences are KGHSH and LQKENI. CDR3 residues: CASSPGGQAARGYTF. CDR3 DNA: TGTGCCAGCTCACCGGGGGGACAGGCGGCCCGAGGCTACACCTTC.

The V and J genes are TRBV27 and TRBJ1-1, with 9 bases identical to TRBD1. The CDR3 length is 14 residues. Germline V lookup: CDR1 MNHEY, CDR2 SMNVEV (reference sequence). V lost 6 bases and J lost 5; bases outside the gene matches: 7. The CDR3 nucleotides are TGTGCCAGCAGCCTAGACAGGGGGGGGACTGAAGCTTTCTTT. Translated, it gives CASSLDRGGTEAFF.

The V call is TRBV5-1, the J call TRBJ2-1, with TRBD1 matching over 10 bases. The V gene end was trimmed by 0 bases and the J gene end by 7 bases; junction bases not matched to a gene: 4. CDR3 length: 15 amino acids. Germline V lookup: CDR1 SGHRS, CDR2 YFSETQ. CDR3 nucleotides: TGCGCCAGCAGCTTGGGGACAGGGGGTCTAAATGAGCAGTTCTTC. Its translation is CASSLGTGGLNEQFF.

The chain has TRBV7-6 and TRBJ1-3; 9 bases line up with TRBD1. The V segment lost 1 base and the J segment 1 base; nucleotides outside the gene matches: 2. In germline, CDR1 is SGHVS, CDR2 FNYEAQ. The CDR3 contains 16 residues. For the CDR3, the DNA is TGTGCCAGCAGCTTAGGGACAGGGGTATCTGGAAACACCATATATTTT. Protein sequence: CASSLGTGVSGNTIYF.

The rearrangement links TRBV19 to TRBJ2-2, with D possibly being TRBD1 (5 bases). Germline lookup yields CDR1 LNHDA and CDR2 SQIVND (reference sequence). Trimming took off 6 bases at V and 0 bases at J, with 11 bases between the two ends. This CDR3 has 15 amino acids. The CDR3 region is CASSLGQTNTGELFF. The CDR3 region has the DNA TGTGCCAGTAGCCTGGGGCAAACGAACACCGGGGAGCTGTTTTTT.

The CDR3 reads CASSFFGGTHYGYTF. The CDR3 DNA reads TGTGCCAGCAGCTTCTTTGGAGGGACCCACTATGGCTACACCTTC. V is TRBV5-4 and J is TRBJ1-2; D might be TRBD1 (5 bases). The CDR3 is 15 residues long. The V gene lost 2 bases and the J gene lost 3 bases, with 14 bases spanning the gap. Germline V lookup: CDR1 SGHNT, CDR2 YYREEE (reference sequence). Based on the CDR3 plus reference TRBV5-4 and TRBJ1-2, the full variable domain is ETGVTQSPTHLIKTRGQQVTLRCSSQSGHNTVSWYQQALGQGPQFIFQYYREEENGRGNFPPRFSGLQFPNYSSELNVNALELDDSALYLCASSFFGGTHYGYTFGSGTRLTVV.